This entry concerns a single TCR beta chain. This record belongs to a study of CD8 T cells in Susac syndrome. Blood CD8+ and CD4+ T cells underwent high-throughput TCR beta sequencing. TEMRA cells were FACS-enriched, while CD8+ and CD4+ T cells were negatively isolated. V lost 2 bases and J lost 6, with 5 bases in between. This CDR3 spans 12 amino acids. About 0.45 to 1 ug RNA was reverse transcribed with random hexamers. The method of amplification for TCR beta CDR3 was immunoSEQ multiplex PCR, covering 54 Vbeta and 13 Jbeta. TCRdb recomputed calls from the immunoSEQ multiplex PCR reads with MiXCR, one row per CDR3 protein. Here the sample spans approximately 70,000 distinct CDR3 sequences, roughly 95% being singletons.

The chain uses TRBV12-3 or TRBV12-4 and TRBJ1-5; no clear D. The sequence came from a human donor with multiple sclerosis. The sequencing sample was made of CD4+ T cells from PBMCs. In DNA form, the CDR3 reads TGTGCCAGCAGTTTAAACATTCAGCCCCAGCATTTT. Encoded protein: CASSLNIQPQHF.